Below, 26 T cell receptor beta chains from the same sample are listed, as sequenced in a study of early T cells in non-severe SARS-CoV-2 infection. One entry per CDR3 protein results from TCRdb running MiXCR on the 5' RACE reads. The data show 25,000 to 30,000 distinct CDR3 sequences, around 5.4% seen once. Sequencing input: whole blood. The receptors here all came from an adult who was a healthcare worker with PCR-confirmed SARS-CoV-2 infection or an uninfected control (not recorded which).

The chain combines TRBV5-1 with TRBJ1-6; 7 nucleotides match TRBD1. CDR1 is SGHRS and CDR2 is YFSETQ in the germline V gene. Unmatched junction bases numbered 7, after V lost 4 bases and J lost 6 bases. CDR3 length: 15 amino acids. The CDR3 nucleotides are TGCGCCAGCAGCCTGAAACAGGGGACTAATTCACCCCTCCACTTT. It encodes CASSLKQGTNSPLHF.

V usage is TRBV6-5 and J usage is TRBJ1-4; 11 bases are shared with TRBD1. The CDR3 loop spans 14 amino acids. CDR1 is MNHEY, CDR2 SVGAGI, per germline. The V segment lost 5 bases and the J segment 10 bases; nucleotides outside the gene matches: 6. The CDR3 is CASSQDRGLGKLFF. In nucleotides, the CDR3 is TGTGCCAGCAGTCAGGACAGGGGGCTCGGAAAACTGTTTTTT.

This clonotype was found many times. J is TRBJ2-6 and V is TRBV29-1, with a weak D call TRBD2 (5 bases). The V end lost 1 base, the J end lost 2 bases, and 6 bases lay between the germline ends. The germline gives CDR1 SQVTM, CDR2 ANQGSEA. The CDR3 covers 14 residues. The DNA of the CDR3 is TGCAGCGTTGAAGCGGGGACTGGGGCCAACGTCCTGACTTTC. Translating gives CSVEAGTGANVLTF. Full variable domain (rest looked up from reference TRBV29-1 and TRBJ2-6): SAVISQKPSRDICQRGTSLTIQCQVDSQVTMMFWYRQQPGQSLTLIATANQGSEATYESGFVIDKFPISRPNLTFSTLTVSNMSPEDSSIYLCSVEAGTGANVLTFGAGSRLTVL.

This clonotype was seen ten or more times. J is TRBJ1-2 and V is TRBV4-2, with 8 bases aligning to TRBD1. Germline CDR1 reads LGHNA; CDR2 reads YNFKEQ. Losses at the gene ends were 0 bases for V and 0 bases for J; bases not matched to a gene: 6. The length of the CDR3 is 17 residues. CDR3 loop: CASSQDLGQDPNYGYTF. Here the CDR3 DNA reads TGTGCCAGCAGCCAAGATCTGGGACAGGACCCTAACTATGGCTACACCTTC.

Ten or more counts support this clonotype. The rearrangement joins TRBV5-4 to TRBJ1-1; the D is unclear. Germline V gives CDR1 SGHNT, CDR2 YYREEE (reference sequence). The V end lost 3 bases, the J end lost 5 bases, and 8 bases lay between the germline ends. The CDR3 spans 12 residues. The CDR3 DNA is TGTGCCAGCAGCTCATGGGGTACTGAAGCTTTCTTT. Amino acid sequence: CASSSWGTEAFF.

This clonotype was counted at least ten times. The V and J genes are TRBV11-2 and TRBJ2-1, with a weak D call TRBD2 (5 bases). Germline V CDR1 and CDR2: SGHAT, FQNNGV. Trimming cost V 5 bases and J 9 bases, with 14 bases left between them. CDR3 length: 13 residues. CDR3 DNA: TGTGCCAGCAGCCCGTCCGGGGTGGGTGAGCAGTTCTTC. As protein: CASSPSGVGEQFF.

This clonotype was observed at least ten times. DNA of the CDR3: TGTGCTAGTGGTTTGGCTCCATCAGATACGCAGTATTTT. Translated, it gives CASGLAPSDTQYF. The rearrangement joins TRBV12-5 to TRBJ2-3, with D uncertain. Germline values: CDR1 LGHNT, CDR2 FRNRAP. This CDR3 contains 13 residues. Trimming left V 1 base short and J 4 bases short, with 6 bases between.

This clonotype was counted only a few times. The chain recombines TRBV20-1 with TRBJ2-5; 8 nucleotides match TRBD2. The germline V gene encodes CDR1 DFQATT and CDR2 SNEGSKA (reference sequence). After removal of 4 bases from V and 2 bases from J, the junction contained 9 bases not matched to a gene. The CDR3 is 15 amino acids. The CDR3 coding sequence is TGCAGTGCTAAACAGACAGCGGGAGCGCAAGAGACCCAGTACTTC. Amino acids: CSAKQTAGAQETQYF.

This clonotype has at least ten counts. The V call is TRBV20-1, the J call TRBJ2-1; TRBD2 matches at 7 bases. Trimming took 3 bases from V and 5 from J; bases not matched to a gene: 13. The length of the CDR3 is 16 residues. Germline V gene lookup returns CDR1 DFQATT and CDR2 SNEGSKA (reference sequence). CDR3 residues: CSARSSLAEVHNEQFF. The CDR3 DNA reads as TGCAGTGCTAGGTCCTCTCTAGCGGAGGTGCACAATGAGCAGTTCTTC.

This clonotype was seen at least ten times. The chain combines TRBV11-3 with TRBJ2-7; 9 nucleotides agree with TRBD1. Germline V CDR1 and CDR2: SGHNT, YENEEA. The CDR3 is 17 amino acids. After removal of 5 bases from V and 0 bases from J, the junction contained 11 bases not matched to a gene. The DNA for the CDR3 is TGTGCCAGCAGCGCCGCTTTGGGGACAGGGAGCTCCTACGAGCAGTACTTC. Protein product: CASSAALGTGSSYEQYF.

This clonotype came up many times. V usage is TRBV7-2 and J usage is TRBJ2-3, with D possibly matching TRBD2 (8 bases). Per the germline V gene, CDR1 is SGHTA and CDR2 is FQGNSA. Trimming left V 1 base short and J 9 bases short, with 26 bases between. CDR3 length equals 18 residues. CDR3: CASSLEGTSGLPRGTQYF. The CDR3 DNA reads as TGTGCCAGCAGCTTAGAGGGAACTAGCGGCCTCCCCAGGGGGACGCAGTATTTT.

This clonotype was seen many times. V usage is TRBV7-2 and J usage is TRBJ2-1; TRBD2 aligns across 9 bases. Germline V CDR1 and CDR2: SGHTA, FQGNSA. The CDR3 loop spans 17 amino acids. Trimming took 0 bases from V and 2 from J; bases not matched to a gene: 5. In DNA form, the CDR3 reads TGTGCCAGCAGCTTAGCTGGAGCGGGGGGACCCTACAATGAGCAGTTCTTC. Translating it yields CASSLAGAGGPYNEQFF.

There are a few counts of this clonotype. The chain has TRBV10-3 and TRBJ2-3, with 13 nucleotides matching TRBD2. V gave up 5 bases and J gave up 3 bases; unmatched junction bases: 2. CDR1 ENHRY and CDR2 SYGVKD come from the germline V gene. This CDR3 has 15 residues. The CDR3 DNA is TGTGCCATCAGTCGGACTAGCGGGAGTACAGATACGCAGTATTTT. This encodes CAISRTSGSTDTQYF.

This clonotype was seen only a few times. This sequence joins TRBV20-1 and TRBJ2-7; unclear D gene. Trimming took 0 bases from V and 0 from J, leaving 18 bases between them. The CDR3 is made up of 17 amino acids. Per germline, CDR1 DFQATT and CDR2 SNEGSKA (reference sequence). The DNA for the CDR3 is TGCAGTGCTAGAGATAGGGCGTGGCGGAGAAGCTCCTACGAGCAGTACTTC. Its translation: CSARDRAWRRSSYEQYF.

This clonotype was seen more than once but under ten times. This rearrangement joins TRBV19 to TRBJ1-5, with TRBD1 matching 8 bases. V was pared by 5 bases and J by 7 bases, with 10 bases of the junction left unmatched. The CDR3 consists of 15 residues. Per the germline V gene, CDR1 is LNHDA and CDR2 is SQIVND (reference sequence). The CDR3 reads CASSVNHHRGQPQHF. The CDR3 DNA sequence: TGTGCCAGTAGTGTAAACCACCACAGGGGGCAGCCCCAGCATTTT.

V is TRBV7-6 and J is TRBJ2-1, with TRBD2 identical over 9 bases. This CDR3 spans 16 amino acids. Germline trimming cut 4 bases from V and 4 bases from J; bases unmatched to any gene: 8. The V gene's germline CDR1 is SGHVS and CDR2 FNYEAQ. The CDR3 is CASSWNSGRPYNEQFF. The CDR3 coding sequence is TGTGCCAGCAGCTGGAATAGCGGGAGACCTTACAATGAGCAGTTCTTC.

The V call is TRBV3-1, the J call TRBJ2-5, with 8 bases fitting TRBD1. Germline-derived CDR1 and CDR2 are LGHDT and YNNKEL (reference sequence). Germline trimming cut 0 bases from V and 5 bases from J; bases unmatched to any gene: 8. The CDR3 is 16 residues long. CDR3 amino acids: CASSQDPTGDGETQYF. DNA of the CDR3: TGTGCCAGCAGCCAAGATCCGACAGGGGACGGGGAGACCCAGTACTTC.

There are many counts of this clonotype. The chain uses TRBV3-1 and TRBJ2-1; TRBD1 matches at 7 bases. V gave up 5 bases and J gave up 6 bases; unmatched junction bases: 7. Germline CDR1 and CDR2: LGHDT and YNNKEL (reference sequence). The CDR3 extends over 14 amino acids. The CDR3 is CASSNPGQINEQFF. DNA of the CDR3: TGTGCCAGCAGCAATCCGGGACAGATCAATGAGCAGTTCTTC.

Many counts were recorded for this clonotype. The chain has TRBV18 and TRBJ1-1; tentatively, D is TRBD1 (6 bases). The CDR3 contains 17 residues. Trimming took off 6 bases at V and 1 base at J, with 21 bases between the two ends. CDR1 and CDR2 from the germline V gene are KGHSH and LQKENI. CDR3 sequence (DNA): TGTGCCAGCTCCCTGGCGGCAGGGGTGATGACGAACACTGAAGCTTTCTTT. It is translated as CASSLAAGVMTNTEAFF.

The rearrangement uses TRBV18 and TRBJ2-3; D is unresolved. The CDR3 spans 14 residues. Looked up from germline, CDR1 is KGHSH and CDR2 is LQKENI. V shed 2 bases and J shed 0 bases, with 6 bases lying between them. The CDR3 DNA sequence: TGTGCCAGCTCACCAGGCCCTAGCACAGATACGCAGTATTTT. Encoded protein: CASSPGPSTDTQYF.

This clonotype showed up many times. The chain combines TRBV7-9 with TRBJ2-7; 9 bases line up with TRBD2. Germline CDR1 reads SEHNR; CDR2 reads FQNEAQ (reference sequence). Unmatched junction bases numbered 10, after V lost 3 bases and J lost 7 bases. This CDR3 region has 15 residues. This CDR3 is CASSFPLAGPREQYF. The CDR3 nucleotides read TGTGCCAGCAGCTTCCCACTAGCGGGCCCTCGGGAGCAGTACTTC.

The V and J genes are TRBV29-1 and TRBJ2-7; no reliable D call. The germline V gene encodes CDR1 SQVTM and CDR2 ANQGSEA. This CDR3 spans 12 amino acids. Trimming cost V 2 bases and J 0 bases, with 5 bases left between them. CDR3 sequence (DNA): TGCAGCGTTGAACAGAGCTCCTACGAGCAGTACTTC. The encoded protein is CSVEQSSYEQYF.

The chain combines TRBV20-1 with TRBJ1-2; D unresolved. V was clipped by 1 base and J by 3 bases, with 12 bases between them. Germline values: CDR1 DFQATT, CDR2 SNEGSKA (reference sequence). This CDR3 has 14 residues. This CDR3 reads CSARAGGEHYGYTF. In nucleotides, the CDR3 is TGCAGTGCTAGAGCGGGCGGAGAGCACTATGGCTACACCTTC.

This clonotype occurred many times. The V call is TRBV4-3, the J call TRBJ1-4; 7 nucleotides agree with TRBD1. The CDR3 sequence is 15 residues long. V was pared by 0 bases and J by 6 bases, with 4 bases of the junction left unmatched. CDR1 and CDR2 (germline): LGHNA, YSLEER. This CDR3 is CASSQDNRGYEKLFF. CDR3 DNA: TGCGCCAGCAGCCAAGATAACAGGGGTTATGAAAAACTGTTTTTT.

There are many counts of this clonotype. This rearrangement joins TRBV27 to TRBJ2-7; 8 bases agree with TRBD2. Germline assignment: CDR1 MNHEY and CDR2 SMNVEV (reference sequence). The CDR3 runs to 14 residues. J gave up 3 bases and V 4 bases, and 5 bases lay outside the gene matches. The CDR3 protein is CASSSRREVYEQYF. CDR3 DNA: TGTGCCAGCAGTTCCCGGCGGGAGGTCTACGAGCAGTACTTC.

Worth noting for this clonotype: A single base separates this from a much larger clone, so it may be a read error. The genes are TRBV6-1 and TRBJ1-1; 7 positions match TRBD1. This CDR3 region has 14 residues. CDR1 is MNHNS, CDR2 SASEGT, per germline. V was clipped by 4 bases and J by 7 bases; unmatched bases: 9. CDR3 sequence (DNA): TGTGCCAGCAGTGTTTATCGGGACAGCAGTGAAGCTTTCTTT. Encoded protein: CASSVYRDSSEAFF.